The sequence of this TCR beta chain was determined in a study of T-cell reconstitution after alpha-beta-depleted transplantation in children. The study, taken as a whole, reports: There were reportedly several hundred expanded graft clones from which alpha-beta T cells came about two months after transplant. Once a year had passed after transplant, T-cell counts and diversity came mostly from newly produced T cells. Certain patients had high TCRbeta diversity at day 60, and it came from recipient T cells and thymic progenitors that survived.

In this sample, this clonotype turned up many times. The antigen is undetermined. For TCRbeta, the library was prepared with unique molecular identifiers. One entry per CDR3 protein results from TCRdb running MiXCR on the PCR reads. The repertoire holds 55,000 to 85,000 distinct CDR3 sequences, with approximately 11% as singletons. V gave up 4 bases and J gave up 1 base, with 15 bases separating them. There are 16 residues in the CDR3. The chain joins TRBV12-3 or TRBV12-4 to TRBJ2-3; D possibly corresponds to TRBD2 (6 bases). This receptor was taken from a boy between 10 and 17 years old with acute myeloid leukemia, due to receive a stem cell transplant. This specimen consisted of PBMCs, obtained before TCRalphabeta/CD19-depleted stem cell transplant. The CDR3 reads CASSSRAGTRTDTQYF. CDR3 nucleotide sequence: TGTGCCAGCAGTTCCCGGGCGGGGACTCGCACAGATACGCAGTATTTT.